Each of the 20 T cell receptor beta chains below was sequenced from the same sample in a study of blood T cell repertoires in COVID-19. The data were produced by immunoSEQ multiplex PCR, yet TCRdb's version contains in-frame clones alone and is incomplete. Of 120,000 or so clones in the sample, about 80% are singletons; the top ten hold about 4%. Sequences were obtained from peripheral blood. These receptors were collected from a woman between 50 and 59 years old with acute or convalescent COVID-19.

V usage is TRBV7-2 and J usage is TRBJ1-2; the D is unclear. Germline loops: CDR1 SGHTA, CDR2 FQGNSA. CDR3 length: 13 amino acids. V lost 3 bases and J 7 bases, leaving 12 bases between the germline ends. CDR3 coding DNA: TGTGCCAGCAGCTTCGCTACAGAATCTGGCTACACCTTC. It translates to CASSFATESGYTF.

This chain uses TRBV7-3 with TRBJ2-3, with D possibly matching TRBD2 (5 bases). The germline V and J ends were trimmed by 4 bases and 8 bases, with 13 bases remaining between them. The V gene's germline CDR1 is SGHTA and CDR2 FQGTGA. The length of the CDR3 is 13 residues. The DNA for the CDR3 is TGTGCCAGCAGCTCGAGTGTGGGAGTTACGCAGTATTTT. Residues: CASSSSVGVTQYF. The full variable domain, completed using reference TRBV7-3 and TRBJ2-3, is GAGVSQTPSNKVTEKGKYVELRCDPISGHTALYWYRQSLGQGPEFLIYFQGTGAADDSGLPNDRFFAVRPEGSVSTLKIQRTERGDSAVYLCASSSSVGVTQYFGPGTRLTVL.

The V call is TRBV6-5, the J call TRBJ2-1; weak D call: TRBD1 (6 bases). The V gene lost 4 bases and the J gene lost 5 bases, with 15 bases spanning the gap. This CDR3 contains 15 residues. Germline V gene sequence: CDR1 MNHEY, CDR2 SVGAGI. The CDR3 loop is CASSSQGLRDNEQFF. DNA for the CDR3: TGTGCCAGCAGTTCACAGGGCTTAAGGGACAATGAGCAGTTCTTC.

The table lists this clone with a few counts. V is TRBV12-3 or TRBV12-4 and J is TRBJ2-1; TRBD1 agrees at 7 bases. Trimming at V came to 7 bases and at J to 1 base, leaving 1 base not matched to a gene. The CDR3 is 13 residues long. The CDR3 region is CASTQGSYNEQFF. The CDR3 bases are TGTGCCAGCACACAGGGGTCCTACAATGAGCAGTTCTTC.

The rearrangement uses TRBV30 and TRBJ2-3, with 8 bases matching TRBD1. CDR1 is GTSNPN and CDR2 is SVGIG in the germline V gene (reference sequence). The CDR3 totals 13 residues. V lost 7 bases and J lost 2; bases outside the gene matches: 5. The CDR3 is CASDRGLTDTQYF. The CDR3 DNA sequence: TGTGCCTCCGACAGGGGACTCACAGATACGCAGTATTTT.

The chain combines TRBV28 with TRBJ2-1; 12 bases map to TRBD2. Trimming cost V 3 bases and J 2 bases; bases outside gene matches: 11. CDR3 length: 19 residues. Germline CDR1 and CDR2: MDHEN and SYDVKM. CDR3 sequence: CASSFPGGLAGIPYNEQFF. CDR3 bases: TGTGCCAGCAGTTTCCCAGGGGGACTAGCGGGTATCCCCTACAATGAGCAGTTCTTC.

The chain employs TRBV21-1 and TRBJ2-1; no DNA check was done on the table's D call, TRBD2. TRBV21-1 is termed a pseudogene. The CDR3 has 17 residues. In DNA form, the CDR3 reads TGTGCCAGCAGCAAAGCGCGGGGGGACAGAGGGTACAATGAGCAGTTCTTC. This encodes CASSKARGDRGYNEQFF.

This rearrangement joins TRBV5-1 to TRBJ1-2; the match to TRBD1 covers 7 bases. Germline CDR1 reads SGHRS; CDR2 reads YFSETQ. V lost 2 bases and J lost 8; bases outside the gene matches: 9. This CDR3 is built from 14 residues. The CDR3 region has the DNA TGCGCCAGCAGCTTAGGACAGGCCCCAGGGGGCTACACCTTC. It specifies CASSLGQAPGGYTF.

The chain uses TRBV18 and TRBJ1-1, with D tentatively TRBD1 (6 bases). This CDR3 contains 13 residues. With 2 bases removed from V and 10 bases from J, the gap between germline ends came to 14 bases. Germline values: CDR1 KGHSH, CDR2 LQKENI. The CDR3 DNA is TGTGCCAGCTCACCAAGCAGGGGAGATATAGCTTTCTTT. Translating it yields CASSPSRGDIAFF. Full variable domain (rest looked up from reference TRBV18 and TRBJ1-1): NAGVMQNPRHLVRRRGQEARLRCSPMKGHSHVYWYRQLPEEGLKFMVYLQKENIIDESGMPKERFSAEFPKEGPSILRIQQVVRGDSAAYFCASSPSRGDIAFFGQGTRLTVV.

The CDR3 loop is CASSAAPGDAYEQYF. Written as DNA, the CDR3 is TGTGCCAGCAGCGCAGCCCCGGGGGACGCCTACGAGCAGTACTTC. This chain connects TRBV9 to TRBJ2-7, with D possibly matching TRBD2 (6 bases). V was clipped by 3 bases and J by 2 bases, with 15 bases between them. Germline V gene lookup returns CDR1 SGDLS and CDR2 YYNGEE. The CDR3 extends over 15 amino acids.

V gene TRBV11-2 combines with J gene TRBJ2-5; tentative D call: TRBD1 (7 bases). The V and J ends lost 5 bases and 2 bases respectively, with 12 bases between them. Germline loops: CDR1 SGHAT, CDR2 FQNNGV. CDR3 size: 14 residues. DNA for the CDR3: TGTGCCAGCAGCCAGGGGGGTAGGCAAGAGACCCAGTACTTC. Residues: CASSQGGRQETQYF.

This chain uses TRBV2 with TRBJ1-5, with D tentatively TRBD1 (5 bases). CDR3 length equals 14 residues. The ends were cut back, 4 bases at V and 5 bases at J, with 12 bases in the middle. CDR1 SNHLY and CDR2 FYNNEI come from the germline V gene. This CDR3 reads CASSVDRSYQPQHF. The CDR3 bases are TGTGCCAGCAGTGTCGACAGATCCTATCAGCCCCAGCATTTT.

The chain joins TRBV6-5 to TRBJ1-2; D may be TRBD1 (6 bases). The germline V gene has CDR1 MNHEY and CDR2 SVGAGI. V lost 2 bases to trimming and J lost 8 bases, with 12 bases between them. This CDR3 comprises 13 residues. The CDR3 DNA reads as TGTGCCAGCAGTTACCCGGACAGTGGGGGCTACACCTTC. Translated: CASSYPDSGGYTF.

The rearrangement joins TRBV6-2 or TRBV6-3 to TRBJ2-5; TRBD1 matches 12 bases. The CDR3 has 18 residues. V shed 0 bases, J shed 2 bases, and the junction held 7 bases outside the gene matches. The germline V gene encodes CDR1 MNHEY and CDR2 SVGEGT. CDR3 residues: CASSYSRDRGRLQETQYF. As DNA, the CDR3 is TGTGCCAGCAGTTACTCGCGGGACAGGGGGCGACTACAAGAGACCCAGTACTTC.

The J gene is TRBJ1-6, the V gene TRBV2, with no clear D. Germline CDR1 reads SNHLY; CDR2 reads FYNNEI. This CDR3 comprises 16 residues. Deletions cut 7 bases from V and 0 bases from J, with 13 bases between. The CDR3 is CASKMPSSSYNSPLHF. CDR3 bases: TGTGCCAGCAAGATGCCATCCAGCTCCTATAATTCACCCCTCCACTTT.

J is TRBJ2-7 and V is TRBV28, with 7 bases aligning to TRBD2. Per germline, CDR1 MDHEN and CDR2 SYDVKM. This CDR3 region has 14 residues. The V gene end was trimmed by 8 bases and the J gene end by 5 bases; junction bases not matched to a gene: 12. The DNA of the CDR3 is TGTGCCAGCCCCCCCTCCGGGACTATCCACGAGCAGTACTTC. It encodes CASPPSGTIHEQYF.

This clone was observed a single time. The J gene is TRBJ1-4, the V gene TRBV7-9, with D hard to call. Germline CDR1 is SEHNR and CDR2 is FQNEAQ (reference sequence). Trimming stripped 4 bases from V and 8 bases from J, with 20 bases between. CDR3 length equals 16 residues. The DNA of the CDR3 is TGTGCCAGCAGCTCGACCTCAGACCCGGCGGGGGAAAAACTGTTTTTT. The encoded protein is CASSSTSDPAGEKLFF.

The rearrangement uses TRBV2 and TRBJ2-7; TRBD2 matches at 11 bases. The CDR3 is 13 amino acids. Germline CDR1 and CDR2: SNHLY and FYNNEI. V gave up 10 bases and J gave up 5 bases; unmatched junction bases: 7. DNA for the CDR3: TGTGCCATAAGGAGACTAGCGGGAAACGAGCAGTACTTC. Translation: CAIRRLAGNEQYF. Full variable domain (outside the CDR3, taken from reference TRBV2 and TRBJ2-7): EPEVTQTPSHQVTQMGQEVILRCVPISNHLYFYWYRQILGQKVEFLVSFYNNEISEKSEIFDDQFSVERPDGSNFTLKIRSTKLEDSAMYFCAIRRLAGNEQYFGPGTRLTVT.

This clone was detected a few times. This chain joins TRBV5-4 and TRBJ1-2; D remains ambiguous. The V end was cut by 2 bases, the J end by 0 bases, with 14 bases between. Germline CDR1 and CDR2: SGHNT and YYREEE (reference sequence). This CDR3 comprises 16 residues. CDR3 region: CASSFEPTVANYGYTF. As DNA, the CDR3 is TGTGCCAGCAGCTTTGAACCCACAGTAGCTAACTATGGCTACACCTTC.

This sequence joins TRBV4-1 and TRBJ2-7; 9 bases are a match to TRBD1. Per germline, CDR1 MGHRA and CDR2 YSYEKL. This CDR3 has 17 amino acids. The ends lost 1 base at V and 5 bases at J; junction bases unmatched: 12. As DNA, the CDR3 is TGCGCCAGCAGCCAAGGGAATTTGGGGACAGGGTCCCACGAGCAGTACTTC. It translates to CASSQGNLGTGSHEQYF.